What follows describes a single TCR beta chain. This record belongs to a study of blood T cell repertoires in COVID-19. This CDR3 spans 16 amino acids. The junction had 7 bases not matched to a gene; V was cut back by 0 bases and J by 9 bases. CDR1 and CDR2 from the germline V gene are MNHEY and SVGAGI. Methods used by the authors: Estimated nucleated cell counts came from reference gene primer amplification. The data were produced by immunoSEQ multiplex PCR, yet TCRdb's version contains in-frame clones alone and is incomplete. V and J calls and clone size are given by that table; D and trimming were obtained from the DNA. The sample includes over 40,000 clones, around 85% of them seen just once.

The chain has TRBV6-5 and TRBJ1-6; 8 bases are a match to TRBD1. The receptor comes from an elderly woman with acute or convalescent COVID-19. Sequenced input: peripheral blood. This CDR3 is CASSYSYGTGASPLHF. The CDR3 DNA sequence: TGTGCCAGCAGTTACTCTTACGGGACAGGCGCTTCACCCCTCCACTTT.